Each of the 18 T cell receptor beta chains below was sequenced from the same sample in a study of blood T cell repertoires in COVID-19. TCRdb's table, derived via immunoSEQ multiplex PCR, lists solely in-frame clones and lacks some. The data contain hundreds of thousands of clones, roughly 83% of them seen just once; the ten biggest clones take up roughly 9.8%. The sequencing input was peripheral blood. These receptors were obtained from an elderly man with acute or convalescent COVID-19.

This clone was recorded once. The chain has TRBV2 and TRBJ1-1; 7 nucleotides align to TRBD1. The CDR3 loop spans 13 amino acids. V was clipped by 8 bases and J by 0 bases; unmatched bases: 3. The germline CDR1 and CDR2 sequences are SNHLY and FYNNEI. CDR3: CASWDSLNTEAFF. In nucleotides, the CDR3 is TGTGCCAGCTGGGACAGCCTGAACACTGAAGCTTTCTTT.

The chain employs TRBV6-6 and TRBJ1-3, with 9 positions matching TRBD1. The J segment lost 6 bases and the V segment lost 5 bases, leaving 11 bases of the junction unmatched. This CDR3 is 16 amino acids long. The germline CDR1 and CDR2 sequences are MNHNY and SVGAGI (reference sequence). This CDR3 is CASSQPGQGYLNTIYF. CDR3 nucleotides: TGTGCCAGCAGTCAACCGGGACAGGGATATTTAAACACCATATATTTT.

This sequence joins TRBV24-1 and TRBJ2-5; possibly TRBD2 for D (7 bases). Germline assignment: CDR1 KGHDR and CDR2 SFDVKD. Trimming took 2 bases from V and 1 from J, leaving 22 bases between them. There are 19 residues in the CDR3. CDR3 sequence reads: CATSDWGGWGPSSQETQYF. CDR3 bases: TGTGCCACCAGTGATTGGGGGGGATGGGGGCCAAGTTCCCAAGAGACCCAGTACTTC.

The chain links TRBV2 to TRBJ1-4; 8 bases match TRBD1. Germline CDR1 is SNHLY and CDR2 is FYNNEI. The length of the CDR3 is 15 residues. The junction had 8 bases not matched to a gene; V was cut back by 6 bases and J by 5 bases. CDR3 loop: CASRRDRTGNEKLFF. For the CDR3, the DNA is TGTGCCAGCAGACGGGACAGGACTGGAAATGAAAAACTGTTTTTT.

DNA for the CDR3: TGTGCCAGCAGCGCGCCCCCAGCGGACTCTAGCACAGATACGCAGTATTTT. It is translated as CASSAPPADSSTDTQYF. The V and J genes are TRBV9 and TRBJ2-3, with a weak D call TRBD2 (5 bases). V lost 3 bases to trimming and J lost 0 bases, with 17 bases between them. The CDR3 runs 17 residues. Germline CDR1 and CDR2: SGDLS and YYNGEE.

The sample holds a few counts of this clone. CDR3 residues: CASSPGQGQQYF. CDR3 nucleotide sequence: TGTGCCAGCAGCCCGGGACAGGGTCAACAGTACTTC. The gene calls are TRBV2 and TRBJ2-7; TRBD1 matches 9 bases. The CDR3 covers 12 residues. The V segment lost 6 bases and the J segment 10 bases; nucleotides outside the gene matches: 7. The V gene's germline CDR1 is SNHLY and CDR2 FYNNEI.

This clone was counted between two and nine times. The J gene is TRBJ1-6, the V gene TRBV4-1; D gene unclear. The CDR3 length is 13 residues. V was cut by 1 base and J by 10 bases, with 8 bases left in between. CDR1 is MGHRA, CDR2 YSYEKL, per germline. The CDR3 loop reads CASSQVGTSPLHF. The CDR3 nucleotides read TGCGCCAGCAGCCAAGTCGGTACGTCACCCCTCCACTTT.

This rearrangement joins TRBV30 to TRBJ2-7, with 10 bases identical to TRBD1. This CDR3 region has 13 residues. Germline CDR1 is GTSNPN and CDR2 is SVGIG (reference sequence). Trimming took 1 base from V and 3 from J; bases not matched to a gene: 0. In nucleotides, the CDR3 is TGTGCCTGGAGTGGGACAGGGGGCTACGAGCAGTACTTC. Translating gives CAWSGTGGYEQYF. Full variable domain (rest looked up from reference TRBV30 and TRBJ2-7): SQTIHQWPATLVQPVGSPLSLECTVEGTSNPNLYWYRQAAGRGLQLLFYSVGIGQISSEVPQNLSASRPQDRQFILSSKKLLLSDSGFYLCAWSGTGGYEQYFGPGTRLTVT.

This chain links TRBV6-5 with TRBJ1-3, with a tentative D call TRBD1 (6 bases). The germline V gene encodes CDR1 MNHEY and CDR2 SVGAGI. V was trimmed by 11 bases and J by 3 bases, leaving 14 bases between them. The CDR3 has 13 amino acids. DNA for the CDR3: TGTGCCCTAGCAGGGGCCGGTGGAAACACCATATATTTT. It codes for CALAGAGGNTIYF.

This clone has a single count. Other DNA sequences in the sample encode the same CDR3. The rearrangement uses TRBV11-2 and TRBJ2-3; TRBD2 aligns across 8 bases. The germline V gene encodes CDR1 SGHAT and CDR2 FQNNGV. J was trimmed by 1 base and V by 1 base; bases with no gene match: 4. There are 16 residues in the CDR3. This CDR3 is CASSLVAGGGTDTQYF. CDR3 nucleotides: TGTGCCAGCAGCTTAGTGGCGGGAGGTGGCACAGATACGCAGTATTTT.

The chain recombines TRBV27 with TRBJ2-6; D is undetermined. Germline CDR1 reads MNHEY; CDR2 reads SMNVEV (reference sequence). The CDR3 length is 16 residues. V lost 4 bases and J lost 2, with 12 bases in between. The CDR3 DNA sequence: TGTGCCAGCAGTTCATTTGCTAGAGCTGGGGCCAACGTCCTGACTTTC. Translating gives CASSSFARAGANVLTF.

The rearrangement uses TRBV6-2 or TRBV6-3 and TRBJ1-5, with D perhaps TRBD1 (5 bases). This CDR3 has 15 residues. V was shortened by 4 bases and J by 1 base, with 11 bases between the two germline ends. Per germline, CDR1 MNHEY and CDR2 SVGEGT. The CDR3 here is CASSSQGRSNQPQHF. The CDR3 DNA follows: TGTGCCAGCAGTTCCCAGGGTAGGAGCAATCAGCCCCAGCATTTT.

This clone was seen a few times. The rearrangement links TRBV7-2 to TRBJ2-7; the D is unclear. CDR1 and CDR2 from the germline V gene are SGHTA and FQGNSA. Trimming stripped 1 base from V and 2 bases from J, with 9 bases between. This CDR3 region has 14 residues. DNA for the CDR3: TGTGCCAGCAGCTTAGACGCAGGTCCCTACGAGCAGTACTTC. Residues: CASSLDAGPYEQYF.

The CDR3 protein is CASSGRPPDRESSYEQYF. The CDR3 DNA is TGCGCCAGCAGTGGGAGACCGCCGGACAGGGAGAGCTCCTACGAGCAGTACTTC. J is TRBJ2-7 and V is TRBV10-1; 8 bases agree with TRBD1. Germline CDR1 and CDR2: WNHNN and SYGVQD (reference sequence). The CDR3 extends over 18 amino acids. J lost 0 bases, V lost 4 bases, and 14 bases had no gene match.

This clone was detected once. The J gene is TRBJ1-6, the V gene TRBV3-1 (or the pseudogene TRBV3-2), with 7 bases that match TRBD1. The germline V gene encodes CDR1 LGHDT and CDR2 YNNKEL (reference sequence). J was trimmed by 9 bases and V by 2 bases; bases with no gene match: 7. The CDR3 loop spans 15 amino acids. This CDR3 reads CASSQLEGASSPLHF. CDR3 nucleotides: TGTGCCAGCAGCCAACTGGAGGGGGCTAGTTCACCCCTCCACTTT.

This chain connects TRBV5-6 to TRBJ1-3; no definite D call. Trimming cost V 1 base and J 0 bases, with 8 bases left between them. Germline V gives CDR1 SGHDT, CDR2 YYEEEE. This CDR3 comprises 15 residues. The CDR3 nucleotides are TGTGCCAGCAGCTTGAGCCTAAGCTCTGGAAACACCATATATTTT. Translated: CASSLSLSSGNTIYF.

The J gene is TRBJ2-1, the V gene TRBV7-9, with TRBD2 matching over 8 bases. V was clipped by 5 bases and J by 6 bases; unmatched bases: 3. Germline V gene lookup returns CDR1 SEHNR and CDR2 FQNEAQ (reference sequence). The CDR3 consists of 13 residues. The CDR3 DNA is TGTGCCAGCAGCCAGGGACTAGGCAATGAGCAGTTCTTC. Translating gives CASSQGLGNEQFF.

The gene calls are TRBV6-5 and TRBJ1-1; no definite D call. Trimming left V 9 bases short and J 6 bases short, with 20 bases between. Per the germline V gene, CDR1 is MNHEY and CDR2 is SVGAGI. The CDR3 is 14 amino acids. The DNA of the CDR3 is TGTGCCAGTGGCGATAGGGCGGGGATCTCTGAAGCTTTCTTT. It is translated as CASGDRAGISEAFF.